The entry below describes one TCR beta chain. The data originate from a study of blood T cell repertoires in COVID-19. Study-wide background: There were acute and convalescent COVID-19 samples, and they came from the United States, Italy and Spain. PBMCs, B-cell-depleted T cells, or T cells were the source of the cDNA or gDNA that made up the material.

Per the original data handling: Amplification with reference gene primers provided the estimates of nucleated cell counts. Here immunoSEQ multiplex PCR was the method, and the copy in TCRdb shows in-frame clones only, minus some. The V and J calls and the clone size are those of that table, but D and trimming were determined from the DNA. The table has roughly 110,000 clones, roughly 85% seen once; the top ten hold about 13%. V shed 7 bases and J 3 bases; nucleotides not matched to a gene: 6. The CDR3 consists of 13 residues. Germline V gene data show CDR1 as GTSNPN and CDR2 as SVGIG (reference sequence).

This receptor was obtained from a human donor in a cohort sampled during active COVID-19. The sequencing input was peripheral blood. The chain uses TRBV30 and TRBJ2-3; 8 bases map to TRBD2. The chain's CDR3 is CASEAGETDTQYF. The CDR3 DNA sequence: TGTGCCTCGGAAGCGGGGGAGACAGATACGCAGTATTTT.